These 30 T cell receptor beta chains share one sample of origin, sequenced in a study of T cells in localized non-small cell lung cancer. Sequenced by immunoSEQ multiplex PCR; TCRdb stores in-frame clones only, minus some. In the table there are around 79,000 clones, 60% to 85% of which are singletons. The specimen was PBMCs, collected before any cancer treatment. The source of these receptors is a man between 40 and 75 years old with stage II squamous cell lung carcinoma.

This chain joins TRBV19 and TRBJ2-7; 9 bases agree with TRBD2. V trimming: 3 bases; J trimming: 1 base; junction bases outside the gene matches: 4. Germline assignment: CDR1 LNHDA and CDR2 SQIVND (reference sequence). This CDR3 contains 15 residues. CDR3 residues: CASSMAGGTSYEQYF. The CDR3 nucleotides read TGTGCCAGTAGTATGGCGGGAGGGACTTCCTACGAGCAGTACTTC.

This chain connects TRBV20-1 to TRBJ2-4, with D perhaps matching TRBD1 or TRBD2 (5 bases each). Trimming stripped 5 bases from V and 16 bases from J, with 18 bases between. This CDR3 is built from 11 residues. Germline V lookup: CDR1 DFQATT, CDR2 SNEGSKA (reference sequence). The CDR3, as DNA: TGCAGTGCTGAGTTCCGGGACCTTATTTACTTC. It specifies CSAEFRDLIYF.

This sequence joins TRBV14 and TRBJ2-5; 8 nucleotides align to TRBD2. The V gene's germline CDR1 is SGHDN and CDR2 FVKESK. There are 14 residues in the CDR3. Germline trimming cut 4 bases from V and 5 bases from J; bases unmatched to any gene: 6. DNA for the CDR3: TGTGCCAGCAGCCCGGGCGGGGGGCCCGAGACCCAGTACTTC. It codes for CASSPGGGPETQYF. Complete variable domain (other parts from reference TRBV14 and TRBJ2-5): EAGVTQFPSHSVIEKGQTVTLRCDPISGHDNLYWYRRVMGKEIKFLLHFVKESKQDESGMPNNRFLAERTGGTYSTLKVQPAELEDSGVYFCASSPGGGPETQYFGPGTRLLVL.

This rearrangement joins TRBV28 to TRBJ1-3; 10 bases match TRBD1. The CDR3 runs 16 residues. Unmatched junction bases numbered 8, after V lost 5 bases and J lost 4 bases. Per the germline V gene, CDR1 is MDHEN and CDR2 is SYDVKM. In DNA, the CDR3 is TGTGCCAGCAGTCCTTACGGACAGGGGGTGGGAAACACCATATATTTT. It encodes CASSPYGQGVGNTIYF.

The V call is TRBV14, the J call TRBJ2-7; 7 positions match TRBD2. The CDR3 extends over 13 amino acids. Germline loops: CDR1 SGHDN, CDR2 FVKESK. Trimming cost V 4 bases and J 6 bases; bases outside gene matches: 6. CDR3 coding DNA: TGTGCCAGCAGCCCTTGGACTAGGGGCGAGCAGTACTTC. The encoded protein is CASSPWTRGEQYF.

The chain joins TRBV5-1 to TRBJ2-7; the D is unclear. From germline, CDR1 is SGHRS and CDR2 YFSETQ. V gave up 7 bases and J gave up 5 bases, with 22 bases separating them. CDR3 length: 15 amino acids. CDR3 loop: CASRPSPVGPNEQYF. The CDR3 DNA reads TGCGCCAGCCGCCCCTCACCAGTAGGGCCCAACGAGCAGTACTTC.

The V call is TRBV2, the J call TRBJ1-1; unclear D gene. Germline CDR1 SNHLY, CDR2 FYNNEI. This CDR3 has 13 amino acids. The V end lost 6 bases, the J end lost 2 bases, and 10 bases lay between the germline ends. The CDR3 reads CASRVVVNTEAFF. The CDR3 DNA sequence: TGTGCCAGCAGGGTCGTGGTCAACACTGAAGCTTTCTTT.

The sample holds a few counts of this clone. This chain uses TRBV6-5 with TRBJ1-4; D gene unclear. The CDR3 consists of 13 residues. Trimming pared 6 bases from V and 7 bases from J, leaving 12 bases between. CDR1 is MNHEY and CDR2 is SVGAGI in the germline V gene. The CDR3 reads CASSPAASEKLFF. Written as DNA, the CDR3 is TGTGCCAGCAGCCCGGCGGCTTCTGAAAAACTGTTTTTT.

The chain carries TRBV2 and TRBJ2-5, with 9 bases matching TRBD1. CDR3 length: 13 residues. Germline V CDR1 and CDR2: SNHLY, FYNNEI. V lost 10 bases and J lost 2; bases outside the gene matches: 5. The CDR3: CATRTGEQETQYF. CDR3 bases: TGTGCCACCCGGACAGGGGAACAAGAGACCCAGTACTTC.

The rearrangement links TRBV29-1 to TRBJ2-7, with 10 bases lining up with TRBD2. Trimming at V came to 0 bases and at J to 3 bases, leaving 5 bases not matched to a gene. The germline V gene encodes CDR1 SQVTM and CDR2 ANQGSEA. This CDR3 spans 15 amino acids. CDR3 in amino acids: CSVEDITSGDYEQYF. The CDR3 coding sequence is TGCAGCGTTGAAGATATAACTAGCGGGGACTACGAGCAGTACTTC.

This clone has a single count. The V gene is TRBV6-4, the J gene TRBJ1-2; perhaps TRBD1 as D (6 bases). Germline-derived CDR1 and CDR2 are MRHNA and SNTAGT. This CDR3 region has 14 residues. Trimming removed 5 bases at V and 4 bases at J, with 14 bases between. In nucleotides, the CDR3 is TGTGCCAGCAGTAGGCAGGGGTGGGGCTATGGCTACACCTTC. Translation gives CASSRQGWGYGYTF.

CDR3 in amino acids: CATSNNGRAEETQYF. In DNA, the CDR3 is TGTGCCACCAGCAATAACGGGAGGGCCGAGGAGACCCAGTACTTC. The V gene is TRBV15, the J gene TRBJ2-5, with 8 nucleotides matching TRBD2. V trimming: 4 bases; J trimming: 5 bases; junction bases outside the gene matches: 9. This CDR3 has 15 amino acids. The germline V gene encodes CDR1 LNHNV and CDR2 YYDKDF (reference sequence).

The chain combines TRBV7-8 with TRBJ1-1; D remains unclear. The CDR3 extends over 12 amino acids. Germline CDR1 and CDR2: SGHVS and FQNEAQ. Trimming stripped 5 bases from V and 12 bases from J, with 16 bases between. The DNA for the CDR3 is TGTGCCAGCAGCCCCACACCTTCAAGGACTTTCTTT. This codes for CASSPTPSRTFF.

V usage is TRBV27 and J usage is TRBJ2-5, with D unclear. V lost 5 bases and J 7 bases, leaving 20 bases between the germline ends. CDR1 is MNHEY, CDR2 SMNVEV, per germline (reference sequence). The CDR3 is 15 amino acids. CDR3 in amino acids: CASSISGPPRGTQYF. CDR3 nucleotide sequence: TGTGCCAGCAGTATCTCCGGGCCACCCCGCGGGACCCAGTACTTC.

This clone was seen a few times. The chain recombines TRBV9 with TRBJ1-1; D is perhaps TRBD1 (6 bases). Between the trimmed V and J ends, which lost 0 bases and 6 bases, there was a span of 18 bases. This CDR3 is built from 16 residues. Germline CDR1 and CDR2: SGDLS and YYNGEE. The chain's CDR3 is CASSVGGYGTGPEAFF. The CDR3 coding sequence is TGTGCCAGCAGCGTAGGGGGCTACGGAACAGGGCCTGAAGCTTTCTTT.

The chain uses TRBV7-2 and TRBJ2-5; 10 nucleotides align to TRBD2. V dropped 6 bases and J dropped 0; count of bases not matched to a gene: 4. The CDR3 is made up of 15 amino acids. The germline gives CDR1 SGHTA, CDR2 FQGNSA. The CDR3 bases are TGTGCCAGCAGGGCAACTAGCGGGAACCAAGAGACCCAGTACTTC. It yields the protein CASRATSGNQETQYF.

The chain joins TRBV28 to TRBJ2-3, with 13 bases aligning to TRBD2. Trimming cost V 2 bases and J 6 bases; bases outside gene matches: 2. The CDR3 has 15 residues. Germline loops: CDR1 MDHEN, CDR2 SYDVKM. The CDR3 DNA follows: TGTGCCAGCAGTTTAGGGACTAGCGGGAAGGATACGCAGTATTTT. It is translated as CASSLGTSGKDTQYF.

The V call is TRBV9, the J call TRBJ2-1; 11 bases agree with TRBD2. The V gene's germline CDR1 is SGDLS and CDR2 YYNGEE. J was trimmed by 7 bases and V by 1 base; bases with no gene match: 7. This CDR3 comprises 16 residues. The chain's CDR3 is CASSVLPSGRTNEQFF. The CDR3 bases are TGTGCCAGCAGCGTATTACCTAGCGGGAGGACGAATGAGCAGTTCTTC.

This chain links TRBV5-1 with TRBJ2-7, with a weak D call TRBD1 (6 bases). V was pared by 4 bases and J by 3 bases, with 8 bases between. CDR3 length: 12 residues. The germline CDR1 and CDR2 sequences are SGHRS and YFSETQ. CDR3 nucleotide sequence: TGCGCCAGCAGCCTACAGGGCTACGAGCAGTACTTC. Translating gives CASSLQGYEQYF.

The chain employs TRBV15 and TRBJ2-7; 7 bases are shared with TRBD1. The CDR3 spans 12 residues. Trimming at V came to 3 bases and at J to 6 bases, leaving 2 bases not matched to a gene. Germline loops: CDR1 LNHNV, CDR2 YYDKDF (reference sequence). The CDR3 sequence: CATSRTGFEQYF. CDR3 DNA: TGTGCCACCAGCAGGACAGGGTTCGAGCAGTACTTC.

The CDR3 DNA follows: TGTGCCAGTAGTATACCCGGACAGAAGAATTCACCCCTCCACTTT. Its translation is CASSIPGQKNSPLHF. This sequence joins TRBV19 and TRBJ1-6; D perhaps matches TRBD1 (6 bases). The V end lost 2 bases, the J end lost 7 bases, and 12 bases lay between the germline ends. Germline loops: CDR1 LNHDA, CDR2 SQIVND (reference sequence). This CDR3 comprises 15 residues.

The rearrangement joins TRBV30 to TRBJ2-1; 8 bases fit TRBD2. Trimming cost V 0 bases and J 4 bases; bases outside gene matches: 8. This CDR3 has 16 residues. Germline V lookup: CDR1 GTSNPN, CDR2 SVGIG (reference sequence). In DNA form, the CDR3 reads TGTGCCTGGAGTGTACTCGGGACTAGAATTTACAATGAGCAGTTCTTC. Protein: CAWSVLGTRIYNEQFF.

The rearrangement links TRBV19 to TRBJ1-3; D unresolved. CDR3 size: 16 residues. V lost 2 bases to trimming and J lost 0 bases, with 11 bases between them. Germline CDR1 reads LNHDA; CDR2 reads SQIVND (reference sequence). The CDR3 region has the DNA TGTGCCAGTAGTATAAGGCCGGGCTCCTCTGGAAACACCATATATTTT. Translated: CASSIRPGSSGNTIYF.

The gene calls are TRBV5-1 and TRBJ2-3; 7 nucleotides agree with TRBD1. The germline gives CDR1 SGHRS, CDR2 YFSETQ. This CDR3 region has 17 residues. V lost 4 bases to trimming and J lost 3 bases; unmatched junction nucleotides: 14. CDR3 region: CASSGSSTGLGTDTQYF. CDR3 nucleotide sequence: TGCGCCAGCAGCGGGTCCTCGACAGGGTTGGGGACAGATACGCAGTATTTT.

The V and J genes are TRBV7-6 and TRBJ2-1; possible D gene TRBD2, 5 bases. Germline assignment: CDR1 SGHVS and CDR2 FNYEAQ. There are 17 residues in the CDR3. V was clipped by 5 bases and J by 2 bases, with 19 bases between them. CDR3 region: CASSRTPSGPAYNEQFF. The DNA of the CDR3 is TGTGCCAGCAGCCGCACCCCGAGCGGTCCAGCCTACAATGAGCAGTTCTTC. Drawing the rest from reference TRBV7-6 and TRBJ2-1, the complete variable domain is GAGVSQSPRYKVTKRGQDVALRCDPISGHVSLYWYRQALGQGPEFLTYFNYEAQQDKSGLPNDRFSAERPEGSISTLTIQRTEQRDSAMYRCASSRTPSGPAYNEQFFGPGTRLTVL.

The rearrangement joins TRBV7-3 to TRBJ2-7, with D perhaps matching TRBD1 or TRBD2 (5 bases each). This CDR3 has 15 amino acids. Germline CDR1 reads SGHTA; CDR2 reads FQGTGA. Trimming stripped 5 bases from V and 3 bases from J, with 17 bases between. CDR3 protein: CASSPTGDGVYEQYF. Here the CDR3 DNA reads TGTGCCAGCAGCCCCACCGGGGACGGGGTCTACGAGCAGTACTTC.

V and J are TRBV27 and TRBJ2-5, with 10 nucleotides matching TRBD1. This CDR3 is 13 amino acids long. CDR1 is MNHEY and CDR2 is SMNVEV in the germline V gene (reference sequence). The V segment lost 5 bases and the J segment 4 bases; nucleotides outside the gene matches: 1. CDR3 coding DNA: TGTGCCAGCAGTCGGACAGGGGGAGAGACCCAGTACTTC. Amino acids: CASSRTGGETQYF.

This clone was detected only once. The chain couples TRBV7-2 to TRBJ1-5; D unresolved. CDR3 size: 12 residues. Germline CDR1 is SGHTA and CDR2 is FQGNSA. V shed 2 bases and J shed 3 bases, with 2 bases lying between them. CDR3 residues: CASSLSNQPQHF. The CDR3 DNA sequence: TGTGCCAGCAGCTTATCCAATCAGCCCCAGCATTTT.

The chain recombines TRBV27 with TRBJ1-1; 11 bases are shared with TRBD1. Germline CDR1 MNHEY, CDR2 SMNVEV (reference sequence). The CDR3 is 13 amino acids. V was pared by 5 bases and J by 7 bases, with 3 bases of the junction left unmatched. For the CDR3, the DNA is TGTGCCAGCAGTCCCGGGACAGGGGGTGAAGCTTTCTTT. It translates to CASSPGTGGEAFF.

The chain employs TRBV7-9 and TRBJ2-1; D is uncertain. Germline V gene sequence: CDR1 SEHNR, CDR2 FQNEAQ (reference sequence). Trimming pared 5 bases from V and 9 bases from J, leaving 8 bases between. The CDR3 spans 11 residues. In DNA form, the CDR3 reads TGTGCCAGCAGCGAGCGCAGTGAGCAGTTCTTC. The encoded protein is CASSERSEQFF.